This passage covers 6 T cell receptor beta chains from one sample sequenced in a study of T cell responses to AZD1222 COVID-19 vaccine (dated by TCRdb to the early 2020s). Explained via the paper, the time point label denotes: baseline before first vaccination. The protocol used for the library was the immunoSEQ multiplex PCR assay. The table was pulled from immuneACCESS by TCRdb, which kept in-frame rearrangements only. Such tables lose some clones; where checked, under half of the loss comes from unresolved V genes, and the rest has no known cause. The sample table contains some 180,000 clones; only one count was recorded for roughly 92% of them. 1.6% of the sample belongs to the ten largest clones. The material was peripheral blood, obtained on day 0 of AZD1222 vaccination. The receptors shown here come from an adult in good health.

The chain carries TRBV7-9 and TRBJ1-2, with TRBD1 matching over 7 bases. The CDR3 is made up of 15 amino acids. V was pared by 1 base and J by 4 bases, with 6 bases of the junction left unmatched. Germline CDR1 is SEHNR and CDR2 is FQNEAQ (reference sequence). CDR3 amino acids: CASSLGEGAIYGYTF. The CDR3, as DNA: TGTGCCAGCAGCTTAGGAGAGGGGGCGATCTATGGCTACACCTTC.

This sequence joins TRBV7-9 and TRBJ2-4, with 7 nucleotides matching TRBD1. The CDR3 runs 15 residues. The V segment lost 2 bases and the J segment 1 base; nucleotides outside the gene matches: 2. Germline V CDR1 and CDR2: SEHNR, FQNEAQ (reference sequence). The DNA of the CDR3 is TGTGCCAGCAGCTTACAGGGGGAGGCCAAAAACATTCAGTACTTC. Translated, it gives CASSLQGEAKNIQYF.

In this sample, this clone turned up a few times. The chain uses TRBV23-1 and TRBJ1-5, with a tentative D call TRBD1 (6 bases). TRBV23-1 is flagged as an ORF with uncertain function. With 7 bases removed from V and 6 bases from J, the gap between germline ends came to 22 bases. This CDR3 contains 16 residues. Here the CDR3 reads CASTLRGRAPSQPQHF. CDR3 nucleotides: TGCGCCAGCACTCTCAGGGGTAGAGCCCCCAGTCAGCCCCAGCATTTT.

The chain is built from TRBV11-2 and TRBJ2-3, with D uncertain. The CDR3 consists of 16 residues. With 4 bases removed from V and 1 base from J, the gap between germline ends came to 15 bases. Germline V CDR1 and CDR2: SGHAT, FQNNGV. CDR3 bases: TGTGCCAGCAGCTCCCGAGCTTCTCGCGGCACAGATACGCAGTATTTT. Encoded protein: CASSSRASRGTDTQYF.

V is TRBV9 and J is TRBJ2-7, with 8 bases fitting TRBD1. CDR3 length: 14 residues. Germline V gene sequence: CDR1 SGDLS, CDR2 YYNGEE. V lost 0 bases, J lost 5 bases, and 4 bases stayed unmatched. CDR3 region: CASSVGQGANEQYF. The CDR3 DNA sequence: TGTGCCAGCAGCGTAGGGCAGGGGGCGAACGAGCAGTACTTC.

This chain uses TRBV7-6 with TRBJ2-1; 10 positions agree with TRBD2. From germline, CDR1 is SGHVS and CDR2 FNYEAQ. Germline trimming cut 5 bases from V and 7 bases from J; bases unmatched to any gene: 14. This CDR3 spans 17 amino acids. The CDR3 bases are TGTGCCAGCAGCCGGCACTTGGGTAGCGGGAGGATTAATGAGCAGTTCTTC. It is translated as CASSRHLGSGRINEQFF.